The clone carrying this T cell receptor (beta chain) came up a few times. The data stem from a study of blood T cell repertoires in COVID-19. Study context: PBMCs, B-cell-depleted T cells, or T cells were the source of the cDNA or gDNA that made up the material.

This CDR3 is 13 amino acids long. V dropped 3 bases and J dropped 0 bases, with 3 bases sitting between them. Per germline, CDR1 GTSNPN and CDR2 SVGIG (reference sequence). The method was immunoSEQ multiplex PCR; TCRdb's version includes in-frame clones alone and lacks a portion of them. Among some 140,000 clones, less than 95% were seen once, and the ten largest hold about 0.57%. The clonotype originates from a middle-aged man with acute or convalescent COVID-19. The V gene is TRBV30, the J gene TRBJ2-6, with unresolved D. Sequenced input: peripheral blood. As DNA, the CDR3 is TGTGCCTGGAGCCTCTCTGGGGCCAACGTCCTGACTTTC. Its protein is CAWSLSGANVLTF.